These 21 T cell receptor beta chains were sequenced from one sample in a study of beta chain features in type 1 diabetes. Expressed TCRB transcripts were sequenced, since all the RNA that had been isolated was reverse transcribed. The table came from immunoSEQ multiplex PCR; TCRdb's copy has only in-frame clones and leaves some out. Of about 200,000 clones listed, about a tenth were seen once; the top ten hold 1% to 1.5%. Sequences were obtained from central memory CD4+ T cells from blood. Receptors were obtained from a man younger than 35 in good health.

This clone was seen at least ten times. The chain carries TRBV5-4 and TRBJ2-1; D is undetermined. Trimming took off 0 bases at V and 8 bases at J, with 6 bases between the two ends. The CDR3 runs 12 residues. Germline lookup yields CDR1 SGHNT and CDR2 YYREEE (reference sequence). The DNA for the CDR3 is TGTGCCAGCAGCTTGGACTTTTATGAGCAGTTCTTC. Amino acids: CASSLDFYEQFF.

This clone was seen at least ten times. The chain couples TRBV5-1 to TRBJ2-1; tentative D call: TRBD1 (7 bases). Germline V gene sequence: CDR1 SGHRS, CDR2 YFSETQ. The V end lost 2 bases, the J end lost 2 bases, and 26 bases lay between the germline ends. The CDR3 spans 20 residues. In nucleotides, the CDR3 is TGCGCCAGCAGCTTTTTGCCACCCTTTCAAGGGGGCGGGACCTACAATGAGCAGTTCTTC. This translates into CASSFLPPFQGGGTYNEQFF.

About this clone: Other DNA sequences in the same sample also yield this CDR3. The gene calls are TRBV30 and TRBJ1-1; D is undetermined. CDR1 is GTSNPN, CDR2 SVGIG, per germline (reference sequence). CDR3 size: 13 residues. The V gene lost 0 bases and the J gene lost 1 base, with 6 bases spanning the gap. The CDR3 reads CAWSVRQNTEAFF. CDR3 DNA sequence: TGTGCCTGGAGTGTACGGCAGAACACTGAAGCTTTCTTT. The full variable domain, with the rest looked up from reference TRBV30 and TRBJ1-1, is SQTIHQWPATLVQPVGSPLSLECTVEGTSNPNLYWYRQAAGRGLQLLFYSVGIGQISSEVPQNLSASRPQDRQFILSSKKLLLSDSGFYLCAWSVRQNTEAFFGQGTRLTVV.

CDR3 DNA: TGTGCCAGCAGATTGGGACAGGTAGCCTACGAGCAGTACTTC. This codes for CASRLGQVAYEQYF. V is TRBV6-6 and J is TRBJ2-7, with 8 nucleotides matching TRBD1. This CDR3 is built from 14 residues. V was pared by 6 bases and J by 2 bases, with 6 bases of the junction left unmatched. The germline CDR1 and CDR2 sequences are MNHNY and SVGAGI (reference sequence).

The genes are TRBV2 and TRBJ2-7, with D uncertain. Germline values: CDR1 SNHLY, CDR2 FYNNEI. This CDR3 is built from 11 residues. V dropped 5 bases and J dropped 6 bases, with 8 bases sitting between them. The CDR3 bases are TGTGCCAGCAGTACCATGGGCGAGCAGTACTTC. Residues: CASSTMGEQYF. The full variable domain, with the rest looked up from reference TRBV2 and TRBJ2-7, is EPEVTQTPSHQVTQMGQEVILRCVPISNHLYFYWYRQILGQKVEFLVSFYNNEISEKSEIFDDQFSVERPDGSNFTLKIRSTKLEDSAMYFCASSTMGEQYFGPGTRLTVT.

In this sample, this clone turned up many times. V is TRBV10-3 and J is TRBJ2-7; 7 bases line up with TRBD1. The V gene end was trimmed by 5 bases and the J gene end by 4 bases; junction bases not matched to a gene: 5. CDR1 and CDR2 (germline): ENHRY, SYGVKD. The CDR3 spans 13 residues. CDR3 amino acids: CAISSTGDYEQYF. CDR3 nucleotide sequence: TGTGCCATCAGTTCTACAGGGGATTACGAGCAGTACTTC.

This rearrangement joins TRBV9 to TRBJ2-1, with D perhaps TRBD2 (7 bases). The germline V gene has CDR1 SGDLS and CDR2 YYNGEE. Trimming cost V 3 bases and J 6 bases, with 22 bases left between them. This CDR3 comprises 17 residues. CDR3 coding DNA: TGTGCCAGCAGCGCAGCCCTTGGGGGCGGGAGCGTCAATGAGCAGTTCTTC. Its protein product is CASSAALGGGSVNEQFF.

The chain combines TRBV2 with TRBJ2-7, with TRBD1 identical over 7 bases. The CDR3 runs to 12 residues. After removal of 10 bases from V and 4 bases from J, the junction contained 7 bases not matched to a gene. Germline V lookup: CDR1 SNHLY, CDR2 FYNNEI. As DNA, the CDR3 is TGTGCCACGGCACAGGGGCGGTACGAGCAGTACTTC. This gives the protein CATAQGRYEQYF.

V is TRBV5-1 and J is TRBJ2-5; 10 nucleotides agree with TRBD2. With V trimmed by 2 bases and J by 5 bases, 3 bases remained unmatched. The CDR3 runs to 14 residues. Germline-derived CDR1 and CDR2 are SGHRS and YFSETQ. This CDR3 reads CASSLAGGPETQYF. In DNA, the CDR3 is TGCGCCAGCAGCTTAGCGGGAGGGCCGGAGACCCAGTACTTC.

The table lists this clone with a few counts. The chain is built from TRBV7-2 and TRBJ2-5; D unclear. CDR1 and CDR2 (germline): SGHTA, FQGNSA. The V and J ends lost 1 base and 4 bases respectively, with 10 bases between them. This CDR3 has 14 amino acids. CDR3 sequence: CASSLGDSAETQYF. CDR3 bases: TGTGCCAGCAGCTTAGGGGATTCGGCAGAGACCCAGTACTTC. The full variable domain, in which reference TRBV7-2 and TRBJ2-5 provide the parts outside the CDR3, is GAGVSQSPSNKVTEKGKDVELRCDPISGHTALYWYRQSLGQGLEFLIYFQGNSAPDKSGLPSDRFSAERTGGSVSTLTIQRTQQEDSAVYLCASSLGDSAETQYFGPGTRLLVL.

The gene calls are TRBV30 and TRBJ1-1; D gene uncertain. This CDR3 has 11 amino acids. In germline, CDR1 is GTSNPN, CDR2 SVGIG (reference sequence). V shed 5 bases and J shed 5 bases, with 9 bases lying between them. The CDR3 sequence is CAWDWGTEAFF. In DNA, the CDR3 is TGTGCCTGGGACTGGGGTACTGAAGCTTTCTTT.

The CDR3 is CAWSRVAGADTQYF. The CDR3, as DNA: TGTGCCTGGAGCCGGGTAGCGGGAGCAGATACGCAGTATTTT. The gene calls are TRBV30 and TRBJ2-3; TRBD2 aligns across 9 bases. Per the germline V gene, CDR1 is GTSNPN and CDR2 is SVGIG (reference sequence). The V and J ends lost 3 bases and 4 bases, in that order; junction bases with no gene match: 5. The CDR3 consists of 14 residues. The full variable domain, rest sourced from reference TRBV30 and TRBJ2-3, is SQTIHQWPATLVQPVGSPLSLECTVEGTSNPNLYWYRQAAGRGLQLLFYSVGIGQISSEVPQNLSASRPQDRQFILSSKKLLLSDSGFYLCAWSRVAGADTQYFGPGTRLTVL.

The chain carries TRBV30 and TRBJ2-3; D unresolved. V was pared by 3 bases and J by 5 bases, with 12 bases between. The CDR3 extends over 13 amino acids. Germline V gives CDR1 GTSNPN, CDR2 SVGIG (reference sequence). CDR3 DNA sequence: TGTGCCTGGAGGGCGACTGGGCAAGATACGCAGTATTTT. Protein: CAWRATGQDTQYF.

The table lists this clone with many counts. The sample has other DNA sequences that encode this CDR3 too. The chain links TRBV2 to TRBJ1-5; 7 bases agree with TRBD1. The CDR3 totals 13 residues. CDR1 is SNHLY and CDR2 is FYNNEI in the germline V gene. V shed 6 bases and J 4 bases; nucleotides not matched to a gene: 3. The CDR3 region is CASRRQGNQPQHF. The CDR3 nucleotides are TGTGCCAGCAGAAGACAGGGAAATCAGCCCCAGCATTTT.

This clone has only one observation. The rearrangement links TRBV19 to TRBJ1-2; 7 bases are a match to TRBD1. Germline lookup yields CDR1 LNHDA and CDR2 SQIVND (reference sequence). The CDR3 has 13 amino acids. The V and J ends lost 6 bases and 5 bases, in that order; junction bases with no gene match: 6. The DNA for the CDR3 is TGTGCCAGTAGGGAACAGGGGAGTTATGGCTACACCTTC. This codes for CASREQGSYGYTF.

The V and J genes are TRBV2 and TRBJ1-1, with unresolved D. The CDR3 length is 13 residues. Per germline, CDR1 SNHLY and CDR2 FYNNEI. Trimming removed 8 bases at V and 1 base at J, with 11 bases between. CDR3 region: CASRWEGNTEAFF. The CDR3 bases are TGTGCCAGCCGATGGGAGGGGAACACTGAAGCTTTCTTT. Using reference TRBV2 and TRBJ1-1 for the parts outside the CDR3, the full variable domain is EPEVTQTPSHQVTQMGQEVILRCVPISNHLYFYWYRQILGQKVEFLVSFYNNEISEKSEIFDDQFSVERPDGSNFTLKIRSTKLEDSAMYFCASRWEGNTEAFFGQGTRLTVV.

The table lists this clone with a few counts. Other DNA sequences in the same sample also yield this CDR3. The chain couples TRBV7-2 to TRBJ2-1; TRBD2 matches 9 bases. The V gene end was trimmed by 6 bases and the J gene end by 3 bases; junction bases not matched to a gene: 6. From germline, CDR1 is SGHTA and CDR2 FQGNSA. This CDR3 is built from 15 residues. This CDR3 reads CASSPTSGFYNEQFF. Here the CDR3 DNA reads TGTGCCAGCAGTCCGACTAGCGGATTCTACAATGAGCAGTTCTTC.

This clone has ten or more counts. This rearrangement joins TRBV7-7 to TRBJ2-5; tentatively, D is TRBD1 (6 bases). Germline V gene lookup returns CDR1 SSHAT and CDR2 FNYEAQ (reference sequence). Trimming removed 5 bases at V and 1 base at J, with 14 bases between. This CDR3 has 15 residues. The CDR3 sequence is CASSKRGSPQETQYF. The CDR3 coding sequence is TGTGCCAGCAGCAAAAGGGGGAGCCCCCAAGAGACCCAGTACTTC.

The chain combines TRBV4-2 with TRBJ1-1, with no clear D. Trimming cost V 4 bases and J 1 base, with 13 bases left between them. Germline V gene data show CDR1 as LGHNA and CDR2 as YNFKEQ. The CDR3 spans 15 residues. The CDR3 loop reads CASSRDYLKNTEAFF. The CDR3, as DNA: TGTGCCAGCAGCCGCGACTACCTTAAGAACACTGAAGCTTTCTTT.

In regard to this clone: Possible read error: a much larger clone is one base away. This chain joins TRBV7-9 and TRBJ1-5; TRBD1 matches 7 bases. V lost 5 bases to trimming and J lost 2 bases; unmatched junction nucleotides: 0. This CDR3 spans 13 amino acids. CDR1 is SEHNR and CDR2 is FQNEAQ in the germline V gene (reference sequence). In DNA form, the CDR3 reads TGTGCCAGCAGCGGACAGGGCAATCAGCCCCAGCATTTT. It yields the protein CASSGQGNQPQHF.

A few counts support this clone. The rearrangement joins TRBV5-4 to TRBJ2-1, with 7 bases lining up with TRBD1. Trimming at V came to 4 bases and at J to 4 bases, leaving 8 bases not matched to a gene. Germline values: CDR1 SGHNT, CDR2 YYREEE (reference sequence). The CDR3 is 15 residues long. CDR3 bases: TGTGCCAGCAGCACCGACAGGGATGGATACAATGAGCAGTTCTTC. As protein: CASSTDRDGYNEQFF.